The sample holds one count of the clone carrying this TCR beta chain. Antigen unknown. Using immunoSEQ multiplex PCR, the repertoire was profiled, and TCRdb retains in-frame clones only, with some absent. The sample shows about 2 million clones, just under 95% of them seen only once. The data belong to a study of shared clonotypes between healthy human individuals. Overall study: A couple of female and three male donors aged 18 to 49 were enrolled. Three plates were used per donor for CD4 naive, three for CD4 memory, two for CD8 naive and one for CD8 memory.

Only CD45RO-negative cells positively selected for CCR7 counted as naive CD8 cells, so terminally differentiated effector memory CD45RA+ cells were excluded. Study observations and caveats: Shared across a few donors were around 5% of the naive CD4 clonotypes. Generally, naive subsets came out with larger estimated richness than memory subsets.

Sequencing was performed on naive CD8+ T cells sorted from blood. This sequence originates from a man aged 18-30 years in good health.

The CDR3 DNA is TGTGCCAGCAGTTTTAAGGGACTAGCTTTAGATACGCAGTATTTT. This gives the protein CASSFKGLALDTQYF. The genes are TRBV28 and TRBJ2-3, with TRBD2 matching over 9 bases. Germline V gene lookup returns CDR1 MDHEN and CDR2 SYDVKM. After removal of 3 bases from V and 5 bases from J, the junction contained 6 bases not matched to a gene. The CDR3 totals 15 residues.